This TCR beta chain stems from a study of blood T cell repertoires in COVID-19. How the authors handled the data: Using reference gene primer amplification, nucleated cell counts were estimated. Sequencing was performed with immunoSEQ multiplex PCR; in TCRdb, only in-frame clones are kept and a portion is missing. Clonal size and the V and J genes are those of that table, whereas D and trimming came from the DNA. The sample yields hundreds of thousands of clones, around 86% seen once. The germline V gene encodes CDR1 KGHSH and CDR2 LQKENI. V lost 3 bases, J lost 3 bases, and 9 bases lay in between. The CDR3 totals 14 residues.

This clonotype originated in a man aged 35 to 55 who had recovered from COVID-19. V usage is TRBV18 and J usage is TRBJ1-5, with D possibly matching TRBD1 (5 bases). Sequences were obtained from PBMCs or T cells enriched from blood (not recorded which). The CDR3 protein is CASSPGGVNQPQHF. In DNA, the CDR3 is TGTGCCAGCTCACCCGGAGGGGTCAATCAGCCCCAGCATTTT.